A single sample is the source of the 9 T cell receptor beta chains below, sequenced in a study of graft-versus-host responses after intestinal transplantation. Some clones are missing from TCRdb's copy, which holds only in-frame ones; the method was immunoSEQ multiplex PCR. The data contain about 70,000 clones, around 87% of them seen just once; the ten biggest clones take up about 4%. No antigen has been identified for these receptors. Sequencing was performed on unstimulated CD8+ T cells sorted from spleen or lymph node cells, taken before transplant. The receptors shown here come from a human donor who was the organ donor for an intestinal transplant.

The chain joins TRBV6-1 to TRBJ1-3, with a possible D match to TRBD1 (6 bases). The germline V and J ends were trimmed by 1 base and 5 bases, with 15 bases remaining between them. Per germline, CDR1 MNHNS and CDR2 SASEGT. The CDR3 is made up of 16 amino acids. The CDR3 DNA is TGTGCCAGCAGTGAAGGTGGGGCGGGGGCGCGAAACACCATATATTTT. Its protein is CASSEGGAGARNTIYF.

This CDR3 is CASSLASGGTDTQYF. Here the CDR3 DNA reads TGCGCCAGCAGCTTGGCTAGCGGGGGCACAGATACGCAGTATTTT. This chain connects TRBV5-1 to TRBJ2-3; TRBD2 aligns across 9 bases. The J segment lost 1 base and the V segment lost 0 bases, leaving 0 bases of the junction unmatched. The CDR3 consists of 15 residues. Per the germline V gene, CDR1 is SGHRS and CDR2 is YFSETQ.

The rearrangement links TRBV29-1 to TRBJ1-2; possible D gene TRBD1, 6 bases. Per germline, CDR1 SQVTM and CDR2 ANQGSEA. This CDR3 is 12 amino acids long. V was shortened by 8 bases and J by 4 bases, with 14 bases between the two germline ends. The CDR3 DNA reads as TGCAGCACCCCCACACAGGGCTATGGCTACACCTTC. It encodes CSTPTQGYGYTF.

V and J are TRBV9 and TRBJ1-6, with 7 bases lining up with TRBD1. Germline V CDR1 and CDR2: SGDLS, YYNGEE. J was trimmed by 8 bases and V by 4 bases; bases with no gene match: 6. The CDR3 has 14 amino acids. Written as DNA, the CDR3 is TGTGCCAGCAGCTTCCGGGACAGAGATTCACCCCTCCACTTT. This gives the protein CASSFRDRDSPLHF.

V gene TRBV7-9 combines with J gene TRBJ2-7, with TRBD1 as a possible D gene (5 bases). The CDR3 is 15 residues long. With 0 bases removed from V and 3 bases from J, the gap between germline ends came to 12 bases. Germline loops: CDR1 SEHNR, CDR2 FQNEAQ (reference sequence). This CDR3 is CASSLAQGGIYEQYV. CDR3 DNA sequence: TGTGCCAGCAGCTTAGCCCAGGGTGGAATCTACGAGCAGTACGTC.

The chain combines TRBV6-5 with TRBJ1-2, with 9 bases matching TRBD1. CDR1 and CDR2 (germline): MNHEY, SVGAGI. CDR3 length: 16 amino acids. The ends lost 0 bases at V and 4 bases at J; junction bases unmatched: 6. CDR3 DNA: TGTGCCAGCAGTTACTCGTGGACAGGGGACACCTATGGCTACACCTTC. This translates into CASSYSWTGDTYGYTF.

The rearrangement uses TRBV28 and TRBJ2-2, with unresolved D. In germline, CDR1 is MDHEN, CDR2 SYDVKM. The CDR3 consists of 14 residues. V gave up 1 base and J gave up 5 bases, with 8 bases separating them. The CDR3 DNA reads TGTGCCAGCAGTTTATTCCGGGTTACCGGGGAGCTGTTTTTT. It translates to CASSLFRVTGELFF. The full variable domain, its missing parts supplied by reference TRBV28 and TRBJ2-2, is DVKVTQSSRYLVKRTGEKVFLECVQDMDHENMFWYRQDPGLGLRLIYFSYDVKMKEKGDIPEGYSVSREKKERFSLILESASTNQTSMYLCASSLFRVTGELFFGEGSRLTVL.

CDR3 bases: TGCGCCAGCAGCCAAGGCCGGGACTACACCTTC. Translation: CASSQGRDYTF. The J gene is TRBJ1-2, the V gene TRBV4-1, with D unresolved. This CDR3 region has 11 residues. Germline V CDR1 and CDR2: MGHRA, YSYEKL. Trimming stripped 1 base from V and 10 bases from J, with 7 bases between.

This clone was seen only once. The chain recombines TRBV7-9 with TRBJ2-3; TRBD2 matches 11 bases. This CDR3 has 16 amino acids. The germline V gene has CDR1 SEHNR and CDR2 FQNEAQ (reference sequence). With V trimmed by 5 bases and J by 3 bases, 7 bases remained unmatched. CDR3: CASSPLAGGGTDTQYF. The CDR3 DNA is TGTGCCAGCAGCCCTCTAGCGGGGGGAGGAACAGATACGCAGTATTTT.